This T cell receptor (beta chain) was sequenced for a study of Graves' ophthalmopathy and Graves' hyperthyroidism. Study-wide findings and caveats: A model built from 13 signatures distinguished ophthalmopathy from stable hyperthyroidism with about 86% sensitivity and about 80% specificity. Clonotypes were expanded in thyroid at above 0.001 frequency, and most also appeared in blood.

RNA transcripts yielded amplified TCR beta CDR3 regions. HTBI primers were employed in first-round RT-PCR, then a second-round multiplex PCR followed. MiXCR was run by TCRdb on the multiplex PCR reads, yielding one entry per CDR3 protein. The data show some 400,000 distinct CDR3 sequences, with around 20% seen just once and about 1.4% held by the top ten. This clonotype was seen many times. Its antigen is unidentified. Clinicians diagnosed using symptoms, serum thyroxine, TRAb, thyroid ultrasound and orbital computed tomography. Germline V CDR1 and CDR2: MDHEN, SYDVKM. The CDR3 is 11 amino acids. Trimming removed 5 bases at V and 8 bases at J, with 9 bases between.

Sequenced material: peripheral blood. The V call is TRBV28, the J call TRBJ1-2, with D hard to call. The TCR sequence derives from a woman between 18 and 29 years old with Graves' ophthalmopathy. CDR3 in amino acids: CASSTPKGYTF. CDR3 nucleotide sequence: TGTGCCAGCAGTACCCCCAAGGGCTACACCTTC.